This TCR beta chain stems from a study of persistence of HIV-infected CD4 T cells. Overlapping HIV-1 Gag 15-mer peptides at approximately 0.96 ug per peptide per mL were used. Sorting of responding CD4+ T cells relied on upregulated CD40 ligand together with CD69. Study findings and constraints: Degenerate expanded CDR3beta sequences were enriched among CMV- and Gag-responding cells. CMV- and Gag-responding cells had lower TCRbeta richness than CD3/CD28-responding cells.

With regard to this clone: Its antigen remains unknown.

Trimming cost V 4 bases and J 9 bases, with 16 bases left between them. The CDR3 totals 14 residues. Germline V gene data show CDR1 as MDHEN and CDR2 as SYDVKM. Sequencing used immunoSEQ version 4 in survey mode. This table comes from immunoSEQ multiplex PCR, and its TCRdb copy is limited to in-frame clones, with some not included. The table shows tens of thousands of clones, with roughly 70% occurring only once. The V gene is TRBV28, the J gene TRBJ2-1; D possibly corresponds to TRBD1 (5 bases). The TCR comes from an adult man with HIV who was CMV-seropositive. The sequenced sample was CD4+ T cells sorted from PBMCs after roughly 18-hour stimulation, obtained from a patient who received antiretroviral therapy. The CDR3 loop is CASSSQQGWREQFF. The CDR3 DNA is TGTGCCAGCAGTTCCCAGCAGGGTTGGCGTGAGCAGTTCTTC.